This TCR beta chain was retrieved from a study of CD8 T cells in ankylosing spondylitis. Regarding the study as a whole: What appeared characteristic of ankylosing spondylitis blood was a TCR beta motif of fewer than ten highly homologous variants. Peripheral blood held disease-linked clones only at relatively low frequency, and these were CD8+. There was reportedly significant enrichment of clones that were disease-linked in matched ankylosing spondylitis synovial fluid.

In its sample, this clonotype was seen many times. Antigen unknown. This CDR3 has 13 amino acids. With 6 bases removed from V and 2 bases from J, the gap between germline ends came to 9 bases. 5'-RACE, quantitative and with molecular barcodes, yielded the TCR beta libraries. TCRdb ran MiXCR on the 5' RACE reads and lists one entry per CDR3 protein. The sample holds fewer than 250,000 distinct CDR3 sequences, more than 9% seen once. Material for sequencing was blood, either unsorted or a sorted T cell fraction (not recorded which). The TCR originated in a male donor with ankylosing spondylitis or in good health (not recorded which). V is TRBV12-3 or TRBV12-4 and J is TRBJ2-3; no clear D. The CDR3 spells CASREADTDTQYF. In DNA form, the CDR3 reads TGTGCCAGCAGGGAAGCCGACACAGATACGCAGTATTTT.